The next 24 T cell receptor beta chains were all read from a single sample in a study of human T cells and chemical hapten exposure. Regarding time point: pre-sensitization, week 0. Indicated treatment: therapeutic diphenylcyclopropenone sensitization with weekly scalp DPC. TCRdb redid the calling of the RACE reads with MiXCR, one entry per CDR3 protein. The table lists 190,000 or so distinct CDR3 sequences, 30% of them singletons, with about 2.8% in the top ten. Sequenced material: whole blood, taken in connection with sensitization to the hapten diphenylcyclopropenone (DPC). These receptors originate from a woman in her 30s with alopecia areata. Some clones in this sample may be carry-over from other donors' samples.

This clonotype came up many times. The chain combines TRBV9 with TRBJ2-3; tentative D call: TRBD2 (6 bases). Trimming took off 0 bases at V and 4 bases at J, with 12 bases between the two ends. CDR1 and CDR2 from the germline V gene are SGDLS and YYNGEE. This CDR3 region has 15 residues. The CDR3 sequence: CASSVAGSSADTQYF. In DNA form, the CDR3 reads TGTGCCAGCAGCGTAGCGGGGTCTAGCGCAGATACGCAGTATTTT.

The chain uses TRBV29-1 and TRBJ2-2; 10 bases match TRBD2. V was clipped by 7 bases and J by 0 bases; unmatched bases: 8. This CDR3 has 16 residues. Per germline, CDR1 SQVTM and CDR2 ANQGSEA. Here the CDR3 DNA reads TGCAGCGCATTAGCGGGAGGAGGCGCGAACACCGGGGAGCTGTTTTTT. It codes for CSALAGGGANTGELFF.

This clonotype has just a few counts. The genes are TRBV6-1 and TRBJ1-1, with 7 bases lining up with TRBD1. J gave up 4 bases and V 6 bases, and 8 bases lay outside the gene matches. The CDR3 is 14 residues long. Germline V CDR1 and CDR2: MNHNS, SASEGT. CDR3 region: CASRADRDATEAFF. The CDR3 bases are TGTGCCAGCAGGGCCGACAGGGATGCCACTGAAGCTTTCTTT.

This chain connects TRBV28 to TRBJ1-2; 7 nucleotides line up with TRBD1. The CDR3 length is 15 residues. Germline V gene sequence: CDR1 MDHEN, CDR2 SYDVKM. Unmatched junction bases numbered 6, after V lost 1 base and J lost 4 bases. The chain's CDR3 is CASSLSEGAVYGYTF. As DNA, the CDR3 is TGTGCCAGCAGTTTATCGGAGGGGGCAGTCTATGGCTACACCTTC.

This clonotype was counted between two and nine times. This chain joins TRBV7-3 and TRBJ2-1, with D maybe TRBD2 (7 bases). The CDR3 is made up of 12 amino acids. The germline CDR1 and CDR2 sequences are SGHTA and FQGTGA. V was cut by 5 bases and J by 8 bases, with 10 bases left in between. The CDR3 DNA is TGTGCCAGCAGCCCGGGGGGCGATGAGCAGTTCTTC. Amino acid sequence: CASSPGGDEQFF.

This clonotype turned up a few times. The chain links TRBV29-1 to TRBJ2-2, with a tentative D call TRBD1 (5 bases). Deletions cut 6 bases from V and 6 bases from J, with 5 bases between. CDR1 SQVTM and CDR2 ANQGSEA come from the germline V gene. This CDR3 comprises 10 residues. The CDR3 coding sequence is TGCAGCGTAGGGGCCGGGGAGCTGTTTTTT. Its protein is CSVGAGELFF.

The chain recombines TRBV11-3 with TRBJ1-4, with TRBD1 as a possible D gene (6 bases). CDR1 SGHNT and CDR2 YENEEA come from the germline V gene. V lost 6 bases to trimming and J lost 4 bases, with 18 bases between them. This CDR3 has 16 residues. CDR3 in amino acids: CASSQGRTTGNEKLFF. For the CDR3, the DNA is TGTGCCAGCAGTCAGGGGCGGACGACGGGTAATGAAAAACTGTTTTTT.

The chain couples TRBV28 to TRBJ2-2, with D possibly being TRBD1 (5 bases). CDR1 and CDR2 from the germline V gene are MDHEN and SYDVKM. This CDR3 has 15 amino acids. V was pared by 5 bases and J by 3 bases, with 13 bases between. For the CDR3, the DNA is TGTGCCAGCAGTCCTCCAGGGAAAGACACCGGGGAGCTGTTTTTT. Translating gives CASSPPGKDTGELFF.

This clonotype turned up a few times. The chain is built from TRBV29-1 and TRBJ2-3; 8 nucleotides agree with TRBD2. Germline V gene lookup returns CDR1 SQVTM and CDR2 ANQGSEA. The length of the CDR3 is 15 residues. Unmatched junction bases numbered 8, after V lost 3 bases and J lost 3 bases. The CDR3 is CSVEASGRGTDTQYF. In nucleotides, the CDR3 is TGCAGCGTTGAGGCCAGCGGGAGAGGGACAGATACGCAGTATTTT.

This clonotype showed up just a few times. The CDR3 nucleotides read TGTGCCAGCATCCCTCGGGTCTCTGGAAACACCATATATTTT. Amino acids: CASIPRVSGNTIYF. V and J are TRBV2 and TRBJ1-3; no clear D gene. The CDR3 is 14 residues long. The germline CDR1 and CDR2 sequences are SNHLY and FYNNEI. Trimming cost V 7 bases and J 0 bases, with 10 bases left between them.

CDR3 DNA sequence: TGTGCCAGCAGCCGGGGGACTAGCGGGGATCCCGGGGAGCTGTTTTTT. Amino acid sequence: CASSRGTSGDPGELFF. V is TRBV2 and J is TRBJ2-2; 13 positions match TRBD2. Germline V gene data show CDR1 as SNHLY and CDR2 as FYNNEI. CDR3 length: 16 amino acids. V was pared by 6 bases and J by 6 bases, with 7 bases of the junction left unmatched.

A word on this clonotype: It may be a read error: a sequence one base away is much more abundant. The chain links TRBV28 to TRBJ1-1, with D hard to call. Trimming left V 1 base short and J 3 bases short, with 3 bases between. Looked up from germline, CDR1 is MDHEN and CDR2 is SYDVKM. CDR3 length: 12 amino acids. The CDR3 DNA reads as TGTGCCAGCAGTTTATACCACACTGAAGCTTTCTTT. This sequence encodes CASSLYHTEAFF.

The chain joins TRBV7-6 to TRBJ2-5; a possible D gene is TRBD1 (6 bases). Germline V gene sequence: CDR1 SGHVS, CDR2 FNYEAQ. This CDR3 has 15 residues. V lost 3 bases, J lost 2 bases, and 13 bases lay in between. The CDR3 DNA is TGTGCCAGCAGCTTCATTCCGGGACAACAAGAGACCCAGTACTTC. Translated, it gives CASSFIPGQQETQYF. The complete variable domain, with remaining parts taken from reference TRBV7-6 and TRBJ2-5, reads GAGVSQSPRYKVTKRGQDVALRCDPISGHVSLYWYRQALGQGPEFLTYFNYEAQQDKSGLPNDRFSAERPEGSISTLTIQRTEQRDSAMYRCASSFIPGQQETQYFGPGTRLLVL.

The chain carries TRBV5-1 and TRBJ2-3, with D tentatively TRBD2 (7 bases). Germline V gene sequence: CDR1 SGHRS, CDR2 YFSETQ. Deletions cut 4 bases from V and 0 bases from J, with 21 bases between. The CDR3 is 18 amino acids. CDR3: CASSLQKGGGLSTDTQYF. As DNA, the CDR3 is TGCGCCAGCAGCCTTCAGAAGGGGGGGGGCCTTAGCACAGATACGCAGTATTTT.

V is TRBV28 and J is TRBJ2-7, with TRBD1 matching over 9 bases. Germline CDR1 reads MDHEN; CDR2 reads SYDVKM. CDR3 length: 12 residues. CDR3 sequence (DNA): TGTGTCACCGGGACAGGGTTCTACGAGCAGTACTTC. Translated: CVTGTGFYEQYF.

J is TRBJ2-7 and V is TRBV20-1; 10 nucleotides match TRBD1. This CDR3 spans 14 amino acids. CDR1 and CDR2 from the germline V gene are DFQATT and SNEGSKA (reference sequence). J was trimmed by 2 bases and V by 1 base; bases with no gene match: 2. CDR3 DNA sequence: TGCAGTGCTAGAGGGGACAGGGGCCCCTACGAGCAGTACTTC. Amino acid sequence: CSARGDRGPYEQYF.

This clonotype came up a few times. The chain couples TRBV6-2 or TRBV6-3 to TRBJ2-4, with 7 bases aligning to TRBD2. The CDR3 has 15 amino acids. From germline, CDR1 is MNHEY and CDR2 SVGEGT. After removal of 7 bases from V and 3 bases from J, the junction contained 9 bases not matched to a gene. The CDR3 loop is CASKSAGVGKNIQYF. CDR3 sequence (DNA): TGTGCCAGCAAGTCCGCGGGAGTAGGCAAAAACATTCAGTACTTC.

The chain joins TRBV2 to TRBJ2-5; D is tentatively TRBD1 or TRBD2 (5 bases each). Germline CDR1 is SNHLY and CDR2 is FYNNEI. The CDR3 consists of 13 residues. The V end was cut by 8 bases, the J end by 2 bases, with 12 bases between. The CDR3 region is CASGGPGQETQYF. The CDR3 region has the DNA TGTGCCAGCGGGGGTCCAGGGCAAGAGACCCAGTACTTC.

This clonotype has only a few counts. The V gene is TRBV28, the J gene TRBJ1-1, with D tentatively TRBD1 (5 bases). This CDR3 has 14 residues. Trimming removed 3 bases at V and 5 bases at J, with 13 bases between. In germline, CDR1 is MDHEN, CDR2 SYDVKM. The CDR3 spells CASSFRTGWTEAFF. CDR3 nucleotide sequence: TGTGCCAGCAGTTTCCGAACAGGTTGGACTGAAGCTTTCTTT.

On this clonotype itself: This clone may be a read error of a much larger clone one base away. V and J are TRBV12-3 or TRBV12-4 and TRBJ2-1, with TRBD2 as a possible D gene (6 bases). The CDR3 extends over 15 amino acids. Trimming stripped 5 bases from V and 8 bases from J, with 19 bases between. The CDR3 protein is CASSHRDSGWDEQFF. Written as DNA, the CDR3 is TGTGCCAGCAGTCACCGGGACTCCGGTTGGGATGAGCAGTTCTTC.

The rearrangement uses TRBV6-2 or TRBV6-3 and TRBJ1-1, with 7 nucleotides matching TRBD1. CDR1 is MNHEY and CDR2 is SVGEGT in the germline V gene. The CDR3 spans 17 residues. The V and J ends lost 5 bases and 2 bases, in that order; junction bases with no gene match: 14. The CDR3: CASSTYRGGIYNTEAFF. The DNA of the CDR3 is TGTGCCAGCAGTACGTACAGGGGAGGGATCTATAACACTGAAGCTTTCTTT.

This chain links TRBV28 with TRBJ1-4; D perhaps matches TRBD1 (5 bases). This CDR3 is built from 15 residues. The germline V and J ends were trimmed by 5 bases and 0 bases, with 10 bases remaining between them. Germline values: CDR1 MDHEN, CDR2 SYDVKM. The CDR3 nucleotides are TGTGCCAGCAGTCCTCGGACAACAACTAATGAAAAACTGTTTTTT. Amino acids: CASSPRTTTNEKLFF.

In its sample, this clonotype was seen a few times. This rearrangement joins TRBV14 to TRBJ2-2, with D possibly called TRBD1 or TRBD2 (5 bases each). In germline, CDR1 is SGHDN, CDR2 FVKESK. The CDR3 length is 16 residues. V was clipped by 5 bases and J by 5 bases, with 18 bases between them. The DNA for the CDR3 is TGTGCCAGCAGCTCCTGGGGGACGCCGAGGACCGGGGAGCTGTTTTTT. Protein product: CASSSWGTPRTGELFF. Full variable domain (missing parts from reference TRBV14 and TRBJ2-2): EAGVTQFPSHSVIEKGQTVTLRCDPISGHDNLYWYRRVMGKEIKFLLHFVKESKQDESGMPNNRFLAERTGGTYSTLKVQPAELEDSGVYFCASSSWGTPRTGELFFGEGSRLTVL.

This clonotype appeared a few times. The chain employs TRBV29-1 and TRBJ1-1, with a weak D call TRBD1 (5 bases). V lost 6 bases and J lost 7, with 18 bases in between. Germline V gives CDR1 SQVTM, CDR2 ANQGSEA. This CDR3 has 13 amino acids. CDR3 sequence: CSVAPGQGSEAFF. Here the CDR3 DNA reads TGCAGCGTAGCCCCAGGGCAGGGCAGTGAAGCTTTCTTT.